These T cell receptor beta chains were read from a single sample in a study of cytomegalovirus exposure and HLA in healthy donors. This table comes from immunoSEQ multiplex PCR, and its TCRdb copy is limited to in-frame clones, with some not included. Here the sample spans approximately 130,000 clones, more than 70% being singletons. Sample: PBMCs. The source of these receptors is a woman aged 25 to 39 in good health and CMV-seropositive. Both conserved end residues are part of each CDR3. D genes are given only for firm matches. Expanded clones are given a class, and other clones once, few, many or no size at all.

.	.	TRBV9	TRBJ2-3	TGTGCCAGCAGCGCCCCCGTGGGGAGAAACACAGATACGCAGTATTTT	CASSAPVGRNTDTQYF
.	TRBD2	TRBV28	TRBJ2-5	TGTGCCAGCAGTCTCGTGGGAAGTCCCCCCGGGACTAGCAGCAGTCGGGAGACCCAGTACTTC	CASSLVGSPPGTSSSRETQYF
.	.	TRBV28	TRBJ2-5	TGTGCCAGCAGCCGTCTCCCAGGGACAACCGGCGAGACCCAGTACTTC	CASSRLPGTTGETQYF
.	TRBD2	TRBV10-3	TRBJ2-3	TGTGCCATCAGTGATTCTAGCGGGAGGCCCTACACAGATACGCAGTATTTT	CAISDSSGRPYTDTQYF
.	.	TRBV11-1	TRBJ1-1	TGTGCCAGCAGCTACGCAAGGGGTGGCACTGAAGCTTTCTTT	CASSYARGGTEAFF
.	.	TRBV7-9	TRBJ1-2	TGTGCCAGCAGCTTAGGAGCCGATGGCTACACCTTC	CASSLGADGYTF
.	.	TRBV18	TRBJ2-1	TGTGCCAGCTCAACTTCCTACTTGGACAACTACAATGAGCAGTTCTTC	CASSTSYLDNYNEQFF
.	.	TRBV19	TRBJ2-1	TGTGCCAGTAGTAGAGGAGCTGTTAATGAGCAGTTCTTC	CASSRGAVNEQFF
.	.	TRBV11-2	TRBJ1-5	TGTGCCAGCAGCTTAGGTAGCGGGGGGAATCAGCCCCAGCATTTT	CASSLGSGGNQPQHF
.	TRBD2	TRBV5-6	TRBJ2-1	TGTGCCAGCAGCGCGACAGCGGGATCCTACAATGAGCAGTTCTTC	CASSATAGSYNEQFF
.	TRBD2	TRBV28	TRBJ2-1	TGTGCCAGTCATAGCGGGGGGCTGGGAAGGCAGTTCTTC	CASHSGGLGRQFF
.	TRBD1	TRBV5-1	TRBJ1-4	TGCGCCAGCAGCCGGACAGGGCCTAATGAAAAACTGTTTTTT	CASSRTGPNEKLFF
.	.	TRBV19	TRBJ1-5	TGTGCCAGTAGTATGGGGAGGGACCAGCCCCAGCATTTT	CASSMGRDQPQHF
.	TRBD1	TRBV2	TRBJ1-2	TGTGCCAGCAGGGACAGGGGAGATGGCTACACCTTC	CASRDRGDGYTF
.	TRBD2	TRBV2	TRBJ2-1	TGTGCCAGCAGAGAACTGCCTAGCGGGAGCTGGGAGGATGAGCAGTTCTTC	CASRELPSGSWEDEQFF
.	.	TRBV5-6	TRBJ1-1	TGTGCCAGCAGTTACCGGAGGTCGCGGGGCCGGGCTGAAGCTTTCTTT	CASSYRRSRGRAEAFF
few	.	TRBV30	TRBJ1-1	TGTGCCTGGAGTGTGTCGGGTATTGAAGCTTTCTTT	CAWSVSGIEAFF
.	.	TRBV19	TRBJ2-1	TGTGCCAGTAGTTACTCGAGCTCCTACAATGAGCAGTTCTTC	CASSYSSSYNEQFF
.	.	TRBV27	TRBJ1-1	TGTGCCAGCAGCTCCCTTCTAATGAACACTGAAGCTTTCTTT	CASSSLLMNTEAFF
.	.	TRBV19	TRBJ1-5	TGTGCCAGTAGTATATTTCGGGGGGGAGAGGGCAATCAGCCCCAGCATTTT	CASSIFRGGEGNQPQHF
.	.	TRBV7-2	TRBJ1-2	TGTGCCAGCGGCGGGACTAACTATGGCTACACCTTC	CASGGTNYGYTF
.	.	TRBV7-9	TRBJ1-5	TGTGCCAGCAGCCAGGGAGGCAGTACCAATCAGCCCCAGCATTTT	CASSQGGSTNQPQHF
.	.	TRBV29-1	TRBJ1-4	TGCAGCGTTGAAGAGACGGGTGAAAAACTGTTTTTT	CSVEETGEKLFF
.	TRBD1	TRBV27	TRBJ2-7	TGTGCCAGCAGTTTATTGGGGACAGGGGCCTACGAGCAGTACTTC	CASSLLGTGAYEQYF
.	.	TRBV6-1	TRBJ1-2	TGTGCCAGCAGTGAACCCACAGGGCACTTC	CASSEPTGHF
.	.	TRBV30	TRBJ2-1	TGTGCCTGGGCCTGGGGGGAGAGCTCCTACAATGAGCAGTTCTTC	CAWAWGESSYNEQFF
.	.	TRBV6-1	TRBJ2-7	TGTGCCAGCAGTGAACATTCCTACGAGCAGTACTTC	CASSEHSYEQYF
.	.	TRBV11-1	TRBJ2-2	TGTGCCTCTAGGGCAGGGGTGAACACCGGGGAGCTGTTTTTT	CASRAGVNTGELFF
.	TRBD2	TRBV27	TRBJ2-2	TGTGCCAGCAGTTTATGGGGTAGCGGGAGTTCCGGGGAGCTGTTTTTT	CASSLWGSGSSGELFF
.	.	TRBV6-1	TRBJ1-6	TGTGCCAGCAGTGAAGGAGGAGGTTCACCCCTCCACTTT	CASSEGGGSPLHF
.	TRBD1	TRBV6-1	TRBJ2-7	TGTGCCAGCAGTGCCCCAGGGACAGGGGCGGACGAGCAGTACTTC	CASSAPGTGADEQYF
once	.	TRBV6-1	TRBJ1-5	TGTGCCAGCAGTGAGGTGTCCCGGGGTCAGCCCCAGCATTTT	CASSEVSRGQPQHF
once	.	TRBV7-9	TRBJ2-7	TGTGCCAGCAGCCCCAACTACGAGCAGTACTTC	CASSPNYEQYF
once	TRBD2	TRBV5-1	TRBJ2-4	TGCGCCAGCAGCTATACTAGCGGGTTAGCCAAAAACATTCAGTACTTC	CASSYTSGLAKNIQYF
.	TRBD2	TRBV5-1	TRBJ2-1	TGCGCCAGCAGCCCCGGGACTAGCTCCGACAATGAGCAGTTCTTC	CASSPGTSSDNEQFF
.	TRBD1	TRBV18	TRBJ1-6	TGTGCCAGCTCACCTGACAGGGGGAATTCACCCCTCCACTTT	CASSPDRGNSPLHF
.	TRBD1	TRBV6-5	TRBJ1-2	TGTGCCAGCACGTTCCAGACAGGGAACCATGGCTACACCTTC	CASTFQTGNHGYTF
.	.	TRBV7-9	TRBJ2-1	TGTGCCAGCAAAAGGGGCGAGAATGAGCAGTTCTTC	CASKRGENEQFF
.	.	TRBV5-1	TRBJ2-5	TGCGCCAGCAGCCCAGGGTCAGGGGAAGAGACCCAGTACTTC	CASSPGSGEETQYF
.	.	TRBV9	TRBJ2-3	TGTGCCAGCAGCCCCAGGGGGCGGGGGAGCACAGATACGCAGTATTTT	CASSPRGRGSTDTQYF
.	TRBD2	TRBV5-1	TRBJ2-3	TGCGCCAGCAGCTTGGGAGCCTCTAGCGGGAGTACAGATACGCAGTATTTT	CASSLGASSGSTDTQYF
.	.	TRBV6-5	TRBJ1-3	TGTGCCAGCAGTTACTCGGGAGGGACTGGAAACACCATATATTTT	CASSYSGGTGNTIYF
.	.	TRBV5-1	TRBJ2-3	TGCGCCAGCAGCTTGTGGAGGGCCAGCACAGATACGCAGTATTTT	CASSLWRASTDTQYF
.	TRBD1	TRBV6-6	TRBJ1-2	TGTGCCAGCAGTACCCAGACAGGGCACCGTGGCTACACCTTC	CASSTQTGHRGYTF
.	.	TRBV19	TRBJ1-1	TGTGCCAGTAGGGGAGATGGGGGCAAATTGAACACTGAAGCTTTCTTT	CASRGDGGKLNTEAFF
.	.	TRBV5-8	TRBJ2-7	TGTGCCAGCAGCCTTACAGGATCTTCCTACGAGCAGTACTTC	CASSLTGSSYEQYF
.	.	TRBV4-2	TRBJ2-1	TGTGCCAGCAGCCAGGTGGGGCACGCAGAGCAGTTCTTC	CASSQVGHAEQFF
.	TRBD2	TRBV27	TRBJ2-5	TGTGCCAGCAGTTTGTCCCCCGGGACTATTCAAGAGACCCAGTACTTC	CASSLSPGTIQETQYF